There are many counts of the clone carrying this T cell receptor beta chain. This entry is derived from a study of T cells in Graves' hyperthyroidism and ophthalmopathy. Using RNA transcripts as the source, TCR beta CDR3 regions were amplified. First-round RT-PCR targeting the TCR CDR3 was performed with the HTBI primer set. TCRdb recomputed calls from the multiplex PCR reads with MiXCR, one row per CDR3 protein. Of roughly 400,000 distinct CDR3 sequences detected, around 15% appear once; the ten largest clones hold 25% to 30%. From 10 ml of fresh peripheral blood, PBMCs were isolated. This TCR was sampled from a man in his fifties or sixties with Graves' ophthalmopathy. Sequencing was carried out using blood.

The CDR3 DNA reads as TGTGCCAGCAGCTTAAACGGGGACGAGGAGCAGTACTTC. It yields the protein CASSLNGDEEQYF. The chain uses TRBV7-2 and TRBJ2-7, with D perhaps TRBD1 or TRBD2 (5 bases each). Germline V gene data show CDR1 as SGHTA and CDR2 as FQGNSA. This CDR3 contains 13 residues. Trimming took 2 bases from V and 7 from J, leaving 12 bases between them.